This TCR beta chain was recovered during a study of T cell changes during pregnancy in multiple sclerosis. The CDR3 spans 16 residues. Trimming took 8 bases from V and 8 from J; bases not matched to a gene: 16. Germline V gene data show CDR1 as MGHDK and CDR2 as SYGVNS. This clone was detected once. Data came from immunoSEQ multiplex PCR; TCRdb stores just in-frame clones and leaves some out. In the table there are under 85,000 clones, under 95% of which are singletons. The V gene is TRBV25-1, the J gene TRBJ1-4; 8 bases are a match to TRBD1. This specimen consisted of CD4+ T cells from peripheral blood mononuclear cells, obtained in the second trimester of pregnancy. The sequence derives from a female donor with multiple sclerosis, enrolled in a pregnancy study. CDR3 loop: CASGPLQGAHGEKLFF. The CDR3 DNA is TGTGCCAGCGGTCCCCTTCAGGGGGCGCATGGGGAAAAACTGTTTTTT.